This TCR beta chain was sequenced during a study of cytomegalovirus exposure and HLA in healthy donors. Turning to the study itself: Genetic ancestry analysis placed over 65% of the approximately 390 donors that were genotyped in the Caucasian-associated cluster. General study findings and limits: An analysis done earlier found most TCR beta V segments productive about 87% or about 30% of the time.

A word on this clone: What it binds is unknown.

PCR employed 60 Vbeta and 13 Jbeta primers. Sequencing was performed with immunoSEQ multiplex PCR; in TCRdb, only in-frame clones are kept and a portion is missing. Here the sample table reports approximately 180,000 clones. This CDR3 is 15 amino acids long. CDR1 SGHAT and CDR2 FQNNGV come from the germline V gene. The V gene end was trimmed by 5 bases and the J gene end by 4 bases; junction bases not matched to a gene: 9. This clonotype originated in a man younger than 40 in good health and CMV-seronegative. The rearrangement uses TRBV11-2 and TRBJ1-2; the match to TRBD1 covers 8 bases. Material for sequencing was PBMCs. The CDR3 protein is CASSVMSTGAYGYTF. The CDR3 nucleotides are TGTGCCAGCAGCGTTATGTCGACAGGGGCCTATGGCTACACCTTC.